These 21 T cell receptor beta chains originate from one sample sequenced in a study of graft-versus-host responses after intestinal transplantation. TCRdb keeps only in-frame clones here, not all; method: immunoSEQ multiplex PCR. The data show about 6,400 clones, 20% to 25% seen once. The sequencing used alloreactive CD4+ T cells from a mixed lymphocyte reaction culture, collected before transplantation. Subset meaning: CFSE-low proliferating T cells sorted from approximately 6-day pre-transplant mixed lymphocyte reaction (GvH or HvG direction). These receptors all stem from a human patient who was an organ donor for intestinal transplantation.

The chain is built from TRBV2 and TRBJ2-3; D unresolved. Germline CDR1 SNHLY, CDR2 FYNNEI. This CDR3 comprises 14 residues. The V gene lost 5 bases and the J gene lost 0 bases, with 9 bases spanning the gap. The DNA of the CDR3 is TGTGCCAGCAGTTTAGGCCCTAGCACAGATACGCAGTATTTT. Amino acid sequence: CASSLGPSTDTQYF.

This chain uses TRBV11-2 with TRBJ2-1; 8 bases fit TRBD1. Germline V CDR1 and CDR2: SGHAT, FQNNGV. This CDR3 has 17 amino acids. The trim removed 0 bases at V and 2 bases at J, leaving 6 bases unmatched. The CDR3 region is CASSLDRGQGPYNEQFF. In DNA form, the CDR3 reads TGTGCCAGCAGCTTAGACCGTGGACAGGGCCCCTACAATGAGCAGTTCTTC.

The V and J genes are TRBV18 and TRBJ2-4; no clear D. V was cut by 4 bases and J by 0 bases, with 7 bases left in between. Germline V gene data show CDR1 as KGHSH and CDR2 as LQKENI. CDR3 length: 14 residues. This CDR3 is CASSHGVAKNIQYF. CDR3 DNA: TGTGCCAGCTCACACGGCGTAGCCAAAAACATTCAGTACTTC.

As DNA, the CDR3 is TGCGCCAGCAGCTTTCTAGCGGGGGCGACGGAGACCCAGTACTTC. Residues: CASSFLAGATETQYF. This sequence joins TRBV5-1 and TRBJ2-5; TRBD2 matches at 10 bases. Trimming at V came to 2 bases and at J to 5 bases, leaving 6 bases not matched to a gene. The CDR3 contains 15 residues. The germline gives CDR1 SGHRS, CDR2 YFSETQ.

This clone occurred a few times. J is TRBJ1-1 and V is TRBV11-3; 7 nucleotides agree with TRBD1. The CDR3 contains 15 residues. V shed 3 bases and J 0 bases; nucleotides not matched to a gene: 4. Per the germline V gene, CDR1 is SGHNT and CDR2 is YENEEA. CDR3 region: CASSFAGTVNTEAFF. The CDR3 nucleotides read TGTGCCAGCAGCTTCGCCGGGACAGTGAACACTGAAGCTTTCTTT.

CDR3 coding DNA: TGTGCCAGCAGCCACTACAGGGTGGATGGGGCCAACGTCCTGACTTTC. Its protein product is CASSHYRVDGANVLTF. The rearrangement uses TRBV7-2 and TRBJ2-6; maybe TRBD1 (6 bases). The length of the CDR3 is 16 residues. From germline, CDR1 is SGHTA and CDR2 FQGNSA. V lost 5 bases and J 3 bases, leaving 14 bases between the germline ends.

By proportion, this clone is large. J is TRBJ2-3 and V is TRBV6-6; D ambiguous. Germline loops: CDR1 MNHNY, CDR2 SVGAGI (reference sequence). The CDR3 contains 16 residues. The V and J ends lost 5 bases and 1 base respectively, with 16 bases between them. The CDR3 protein is CASSGRGVTGTDTQYF. The CDR3 DNA is TGTGCCAGCAGTGGCCGTGGGGTAACGGGCACAGATACGCAGTATTTT.

V gene TRBV5-5 combines with J gene TRBJ1-1; 7 positions agree with TRBD1. J gave up 9 bases and V 0 bases, and 5 bases lay outside the gene matches. CDR1 SGHKS and CDR2 YYEKEE come from the germline V gene (reference sequence). CDR3 length equals 13 residues. CDR3 DNA sequence: TGTGCCAGCAGCTTGGGACCGACAGGGAAAGCTTTCTTT. Amino acids: CASSLGPTGKAFF.

This clone has just a few counts. The rearrangement links TRBV7-9 to TRBJ2-7; D possibly matches TRBD1 or TRBD2 (6 bases each). V lost 3 bases to trimming and J lost 0 bases, with 9 bases between them. Germline assignment: CDR1 SEHNR and CDR2 FQNEAQ (reference sequence). The CDR3 spans 14 residues. CDR3 sequence: CASSLRDTSYEQYF. CDR3 DNA sequence: TGTGCCAGCAGCTTGCGGGACACCTCCTACGAGCAGTACTTC.

The chain combines TRBV6-5 with TRBJ1-4; perhaps TRBD1 as D (5 bases). V was clipped by 7 bases and J by 14 bases, with 17 bases between them. Germline V gene data show CDR1 as MNHEY and CDR2 as SVGAGI. The CDR3 has 12 residues. Here the CDR3 DNA reads TGTGCCAGCACCATAGGGACCGCGGTGCTGTTTTTT. It is translated as CASTIGTAVLFF.

This sequence joins TRBV7-8 and TRBJ2-7; a weak D match, TRBD1 (5 bases). Trimming took off 2 bases at V and 3 bases at J, with 5 bases between the two ends. The CDR3 has 12 residues. Germline assignment: CDR1 SGHVS and CDR2 FQNEAQ. The CDR3 nucleotides read TGTGCCAGCAGCTTACAGGGCTACGAGCAGTACTTC. It translates to CASSLQGYEQYF.

The chain joins TRBV5-4 to TRBJ1-1, with no clear D. Germline loops: CDR1 SGHNT, CDR2 YYREEE (reference sequence). This CDR3 has 14 residues. Trimming stripped 2 bases from V and 1 base from J, with 9 bases between. The CDR3 reads CASSLDRANTEAFF. CDR3 coding DNA: TGTGCCAGCAGCTTAGATAGGGCGAACACTGAAGCTTTCTTT.

By sample fraction, this clone is medium-sized (0.01 to 0.1%). The chain uses TRBV18 and TRBJ1-5, with 7 bases aligning to TRBD1. This CDR3 is built from 14 residues. V shed 5 bases and J 2 bases; nucleotides not matched to a gene: 3. Per germline, CDR1 KGHSH and CDR2 LQKENI. CDR3 loop: CASSFTGGNQPQHF. The CDR3 nucleotides are TGTGCCAGCTCATTTACAGGGGGCAATCAGCCCCAGCATTTT. The full variable domain, rest sourced from reference TRBV18 and TRBJ1-5, is NAGVMQNPRHLVRRRGQEARLRCSPMKGHSHVYWYRQLPEEGLKFMVYLQKENIIDESGMPKERFSAEFPKEGPSILRIQQVVRGDSAAYFCASSFTGGNQPQHFGDGTRLSIL.

This sequence joins TRBV11-2 and TRBJ1-2, with D perhaps matching TRBD1 (6 bases). CDR3 length equals 15 residues. The germline gives CDR1 SGHAT, CDR2 FQNNGV. V gave up 0 bases and J gave up 2 bases, with 10 bases separating them. The DNA of the CDR3 is TGTGCCAGCAGCTTAGATCCGGGGGCGAACTATGGCTACACCTTC. It specifies CASSLDPGANYGYTF. Full variable domain (remainder filled in from reference TRBV11-2 and TRBJ1-2): EAGVAQSPRYKIIEKRQSVAFWCNPISGHATLYWYQQILGQGPKLLIQFQNNGVVDDSQLPKDRFSAERLKGVDSTLKIQPAKLEDSAVYLCASSLDPGANYGYTFGSGTRLTVV.

The chain employs TRBV18 and TRBJ2-2; 9 bases agree with TRBD2. Germline loops: CDR1 KGHSH, CDR2 LQKENI. Trimming removed 5 bases from V and 1 base from J; junction bases left unmatched: 2. The CDR3 consists of 15 residues. CDR3 in amino acids: CASSILAGNTGELFF. The CDR3 nucleotides are TGTGCCAGCTCAATACTAGCGGGGAACACCGGGGAGCTGTTTTTT.

V is TRBV18 and J is TRBJ2-2; possibly TRBD2 for D (6 bases). The CDR3 sequence is 15 residues long. Germline CDR1 and CDR2: KGHSH and LQKENI. Trimming stripped 3 bases from V and 2 bases from J, with 10 bases between. The CDR3, as DNA: TGTGCCAGCTCACCGGGGCGGGGAAACACCGGGGAGCTGTTTTTT. Residues: CASSPGRGNTGELFF.

This chain joins TRBV7-9 and TRBJ1-1, with a possible D match to TRBD1 (6 bases). Germline-derived CDR1 and CDR2 are SEHNR and FQNEAQ (reference sequence). Trimming removed 5 bases at V and 1 base at J, with 11 bases between. CDR3 size: 14 residues. In nucleotides, the CDR3 is TGTGCCAGCAGCAACCGACAGGAGAACACTGAAGCTTTCTTT. It codes for CASSNRQENTEAFF.

This clone was found a few times. The V call is TRBV12-2, the J call TRBJ2-7; whether TRBD2, the table's D call, matches the DNA was not checked. TRBV12-2 is classified as a pseudogene. This CDR3 is built from 19 residues. CDR3 bases: TGTGCAAGTCGCTCGCACCCGGGACTAGCGGGGGGGGCCGGGTACGAGCAGTACTTC. Its protein product is CASRSHPGLAGGAGYEQYF.

The CDR3 sequence is CASSSNTGWVTEAFF. DNA for the CDR3: TGCGCCAGCAGCTCCAATACAGGGTGGGTCACTGAAGCTTTCTTT. V is TRBV5-1 and J is TRBJ1-1, with D tentatively TRBD1 (6 bases). This CDR3 is 15 amino acids long. V lost 3 bases, J lost 4 bases, and 16 bases lay in between. Germline values: CDR1 SGHRS, CDR2 YFSETQ. The full variable domain, in which reference TRBV5-1 and TRBJ1-1 provide the parts outside the CDR3, is KAGVTQTPRYLIKTRGQQVTLSCSPISGHRSVSWYQQTPGQGLQFLFEYFSETQRNKGNFPGRFSGRQFSNSRSEMNVSTLELGDSALYLCASSSNTGWVTEAFFGQGTRLTVV.

This clone is classed as medium-sized (0.01 to 0.1%). The chain combines TRBV2 with TRBJ2-3, with D uncertain. The CDR3 is made up of 15 amino acids. V was clipped by 5 bases and J by 0 bases, with 12 bases between them. The germline gives CDR1 SNHLY, CDR2 FYNNEI. The CDR3 loop reads CASSTIAYSTDTQYF. The CDR3 region has the DNA TGTGCCAGCAGTACCATCGCCTATAGCACAGATACGCAGTATTTT.

Within the sample, this clone is medium-sized. This chain connects TRBV7-8 to TRBJ1-5; the match to TRBD1 covers 8 bases. The CDR3 covers 17 residues. CDR1 and CDR2 (germline): SGHVS, FQNEAQ. V lost 2 bases, J lost 6 bases, and 12 bases stayed unmatched. CDR3 nucleotide sequence: TGTGCCAGCAGCTTATGGCCTTTCGGACAGGGTGGTCAGCCCCAGCATTTT. This encodes CASSLWPFGQGGQPQHF.